The sample holds a few counts of the clone carrying this T cell receptor (beta chain). Its antigen is not identified. Generation of TCR cDNA used 5'RACE template switching (which added a universal primer site and UMIs). TCRdb reprocessed the 5' RACE reads via MiXCR and lists one record per CDR3 protein. The table records under 550,000 distinct CDR3 sequences, just over 20% of them present only once. This sample is part of a study of T cells after yellow fever vaccination. Study-level information: Any fraction with a low cell number was prepared using SMART-Seq v4 Ultra Low Input. Whole-study results and caveats: Contamination of FACS-sorted repertoires by abundant clonotypes from the bulk population could occur. Boosting was followed by the reappearance of most primary-vaccination clones (around 95% CD4, more than 70% CD8).

Trimming pared 6 bases from V and 4 bases from J, leaving 13 bases between. The CDR3 spans 13 residues. Germline loops: CDR1 SNHLY, CDR2 FYNNEI. The receptor was derived from a man aged 18 to 29 who received the YFV17D yellow fever vaccine. The V call is TRBV2, the J call TRBJ2-7; D possibly corresponds to TRBD1 (6 bases). Sequencing used PBMCs, obtained 20 to 25 days after the first yellow fever vaccination. The CDR3: CASRWAGAYEQYV. The DNA for the CDR3 is TGTGCCAGCAGATGGGCAGGGGCTTACGAGCAGTACGTC.